This T cell receptor beta chain was obtained from a study of blood T cell repertoires in COVID-19. Produced via immunoSEQ multiplex PCR; TCRdb's table is partial and in-frame only. The sample gives approximately 210,000 clones, roughly nine tenths of which show up once; 0.72% is in the top ten. Worth noting for this clone: Other DNA sequences in the sample encode the same CDR3.

With V trimmed by 5 bases and J by 0 bases, 2 bases remained unmatched. Per germline, CDR1 MNHEY and CDR2 SVGAGI. There are 14 residues in the CDR3. V gene TRBV6-5 combines with J gene TRBJ2-7; 9 bases are shared with TRBD1. The sample taken for sequencing was peripheral blood. This TCR was sampled from a man aged 35-49 years with acute or convalescent COVID-19. Here the CDR3 DNA reads TGTGCCAGCAGTCGACAGGGGGGCTCCTACGAGCAGTACTTC. It translates to CASSRQGGSYEQYF.